This T cell receptor beta chain was recovered during a study of patients and donors after allogeneic stem cell transplantation (dated by TCRdb to 2018 to 2021). Libraries were constructed by RT-PCR. Reads for this sample came from a NextSeq 550. The raw public reads went through TCRdb reprocessing: fastp at Q25, MiXCR clone calling, in-frame beta chains kept. Duplicate CDR3 protein sequences are folded into a single record with the most common DNA and genes. The sample profile shows over 350,000 distinct CDR3 sequences; more than 15% of them were found once. The leading ten clones occupy 6.5% to 7.5% of the sample. This clonotype was counted at least ten times. It lacks a known antigen. No much larger clone exists at a distance of one base, and base qualities are not known. The CDR3, from cysteine to phenylalanine, totals 12 residues. Only the CDR3 DNA is retained, 36 bases long and in frame from the first base. V gives up 8 bases and J gives up 4 bases, and the segment between their germline ends measures 11 bases.

The rearrangement combines TRBV12-3 or TRBV12-4 with TRBJ1-1; a tentative D call is TRBD1 (6 bases match). The sequencing input was blood, either unsorted or a sorted T cell fraction (not recorded which). This receptor was obtained from a human donor who was either an allogeneic HSCT recipient or a stem cell or donor lymphocyte infusion donor (not recorded which). It is not recorded whose cells these are; they may come from a transplant donor. The DNA sequence is given as TGTGCCAGCGGCCGACAGGCCACTGAAGCTTTCTTT. Its translation is CASGRQATEAFF.